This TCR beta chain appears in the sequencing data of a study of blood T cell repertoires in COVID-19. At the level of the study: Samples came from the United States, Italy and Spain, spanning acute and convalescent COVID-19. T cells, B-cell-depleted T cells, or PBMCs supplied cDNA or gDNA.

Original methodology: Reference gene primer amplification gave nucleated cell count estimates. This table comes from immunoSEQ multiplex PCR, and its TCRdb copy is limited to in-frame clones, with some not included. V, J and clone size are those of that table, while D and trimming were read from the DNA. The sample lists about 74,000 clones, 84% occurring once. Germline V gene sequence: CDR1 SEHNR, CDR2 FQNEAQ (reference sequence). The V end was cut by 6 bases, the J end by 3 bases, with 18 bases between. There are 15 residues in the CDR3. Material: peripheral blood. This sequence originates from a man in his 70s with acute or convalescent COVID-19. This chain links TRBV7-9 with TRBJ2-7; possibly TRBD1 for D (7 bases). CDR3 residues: CASRPQGGQRYEQYF. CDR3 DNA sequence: TGTGCCAGCAGACCTCAGGGGGGCCAACGCTACGAGCAGTACTTC.